This T cell receptor beta chain was profiled in a study of Ad26.COV2.S vaccination and SARS-CoV-2 variants. Whole-study context: Once or twice, 56 days apart, Ad26.COV2.S was delivered intramuscularly.

CDR1 and CDR2 from the germline V gene are LNHDA and SQIVND (reference sequence). There are 16 residues in the CDR3. Trimming cost V 5 bases and J 5 bases; bases outside gene matches: 9. Treatment noted: 19 received Ad26.COV2.S at low or high dose, single or two shots; 5 received placebo; per-sample allocation not given. Sampling occurred on day 63 after the first vaccine or placebo injection. Using immunoSEQ multiplex PCR, the repertoire was profiled, and TCRdb retains in-frame clones only, with some absent. This sample yields more than 300,000 clones, of which around four fifths are seen a single time; about 2.1% belongs to the top ten.

The chain recombines TRBV19 with TRBJ1-1; 12 bases map to TRBD1. Sequences were derived from peripheral blood, sampled in a trial of Ad26.COV2.S vaccine versus placebo. The TCR was taken from a person aged 18-65 years who received the Ad26.COV2.S COVID-19 vaccine or a placebo. As DNA, the CDR3 is TGTGCCAGTAGTCTCGGGACAGGGGGCAGGATTACTGAAGCTTTCTTT. Protein product: CASSLGTGGRITEAFF.